The clone carrying this T cell receptor beta chain was seen more than once but under ten times. Antigen specificity is unknown. Generated by immunoSEQ multiplex PCR, the TCRdb table keeps only in-frame clones and is missing some. The sample has fewer than 800,000 clones, 80% to 90% seen once. CDR3 length equals 16 residues. CDR1 is MNHEY and CDR2 is SMNVEV in the germline V gene (reference sequence). The V and J ends lost 3 bases and 2 bases respectively, with 17 bases between them. This entry belongs to a study of Ad26.COV2.S vaccination and SARS-CoV-2 variants. Study overall: Donor allocation was to the COV1001 Ad26.COV2.S trial arm.

General study points: Compared with placebo recipients, vaccine recipients had higher spike-specific TCR breadth.

Noted treatment: around 19 received Ad26.COV2.S at low or high dose, single or two shots; about five received placebo; per-sample allocation not given. Following the first vaccine or placebo injection, samples were taken on day 63. This specimen was peripheral blood, taken in a trial of Ad26.COV2.S vaccine versus placebo. V is TRBV27 and J is TRBJ2-7, with D maybe TRBD2 (6 bases). The TCR originated in a person between 18 and 60 years old who received the Ad26.COV2.S COVID-19 vaccine or a placebo. As DNA, the CDR3 is TGTGCCAGCAGTTTTCTCTCGGTGTCTAGCGCCTACGAGCAGTACTTC. This encodes CASSFLSVSSAYEQYF.